Listed below are T cell receptor beta chains from one sample, sequenced in a study of OX40 agonist ivuxolimab in advanced cancers. TCRdb keeps only in-frame clones here, not all; method: immunoSEQ multiplex PCR. The sample holds some 86,000 clones, about 91% seen once. This sample comprised CD4+ or CD8+ T cells sorted from blood, obtained in a trial of the OX40 agonist ivuxolimab. Receptor source: an adult with an advanced solid tumor such as melanoma, head and neck, liver or kidney cancer. The CDR3 runs from the conserved cysteine through the conserved F or W. A D gene is named only where the DNA matches it firmly. The size entry is marked missing in some rows and otherwise reads once, few, many or a size class.

V	D	size	J	DNA	CDR3
TRBV5-4	NA	NA	TRBJ2-5	TGTGCCAGCAGCTCGGGGACCGCAGGGCAAGAGACCCAGTACTTC	CASSSGTAGQETQYF
TRBV10-2	NA	NA	TRBJ2-5	TGCGCCAGCAGTGAGTCGTGGGGGCCCCGGACCCAGTACTTC	CASSESWGPRTQYF
TRBV27	NA	NA	TRBJ2-5	TGTGCCAGCTCGCCAGGGGCACCCTTGAAGACCCAGTACTTC	CASSPGAPLKTQYF
TRBV19	NA	NA	TRBJ2-3	TGTGCCAGTAGTCAATCGTACACAGATACGCAGTATTTT	CASSQSYTDTQYF
TRBV28	TRBD2	NA	TRBJ2-1	TGTGCCAGCAGTCTAAGACGGACTAGCGGGGTTGGAGGTGAGCAGTTCTTC	CASSLRRTSGVGGEQFF
TRBV9	TRBD2	NA	TRBJ2-3	TGTGCCAGCAGCCTCCGACTAGCGGGAGCTAAAACAGATACGCAGTATTTT	CASSLRLAGAKTDTQYF
TRBV7-3	NA	NA	TRBJ1-2	TGTGCCAGCAGCTTAACCCCAGGAGATAACTATGGCTACACCTTC	CASSLTPGDNYGYTF
TRBV4-2	NA	once	TRBJ2-7	TGTGCCAGCAGCCAAGATGCGGCTGATACCTACGAGCAGTACTTC	CASSQDAADTYEQYF
TRBV5-4	TRBD2	NA	TRBJ2-5	TGTGCCAGCAGCACCAAAGCGGGAGAGGGAGAGACCCAGTACTTC	CASSTKAGEGETQYF
TRBV9	NA	NA	TRBJ1-3	TGTGCCAGCAGCGTCCTAGGGGTCTCTGGAAACACCATATATTTT	CASSVLGVSGNTIYF
TRBV28	NA	once	TRBJ2-5	TGTGCCAGCAGCTCCAGGGATTTTCCGGACTTC	CASSSRDFPDF
TRBV5-1	NA	NA	TRBJ2-2	TGCGCCAGCAGCTTGGCGGGCCGCACCGGGGAGCTGTTTTTT	CASSLAGRTGELFF
TRBV5-6	NA	NA	TRBJ2-7	TGTGCCAGCAGCTCTCTTTCCTACGAGCAGTACTTC	CASSSLSYEQYF
TRBV11-3	NA	NA	TRBJ2-3	TGTGCCAGCAGCTTAAGTGTTGGGGCAGTTTCAGATACGCAGTATTTT	CASSLSVGAVSDTQYF
TRBV19	NA	NA	TRBJ1-5	TGTGCCAGTAGTTCCTCCGTCTCAGCCCAGCATTTT	CASSSSVSAQHF